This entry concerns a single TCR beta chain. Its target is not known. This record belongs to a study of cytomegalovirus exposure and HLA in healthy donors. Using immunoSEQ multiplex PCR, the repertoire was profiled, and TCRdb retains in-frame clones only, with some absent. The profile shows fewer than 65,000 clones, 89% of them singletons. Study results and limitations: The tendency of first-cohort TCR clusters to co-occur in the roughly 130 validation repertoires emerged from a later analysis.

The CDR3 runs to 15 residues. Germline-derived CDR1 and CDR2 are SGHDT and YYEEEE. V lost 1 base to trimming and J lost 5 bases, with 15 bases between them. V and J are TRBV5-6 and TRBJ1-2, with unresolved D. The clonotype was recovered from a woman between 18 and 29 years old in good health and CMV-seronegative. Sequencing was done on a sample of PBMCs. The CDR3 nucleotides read TGTGCCAGCAGCTTGCACGGGATAAATCGGTATGGCTACACCTTC. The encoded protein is CASSLHGINRYGYTF.